This entry lists 15 T cell receptor beta chains sequenced from one sample in a study of blood T cells in healthy people across ages. Sample-barcoded 5' priming and a J-beta primer mix drove a second PCR of 7 to 11 cycles. TCRdb independently ran MiXCR on the 5' RACE reads; one entry per CDR3 protein. The sample comprises 920,000 or so distinct CDR3 sequences, under 45% of which are singletons, and approximately 20% rests with the top ten. The sequenced material came from blood. The origin of the receptors is a woman aged 55-75 years in good health.

The chain carries TRBV15 and TRBJ2-7, with 7 nucleotides matching TRBD1. The end of the DNA fits TRBJ2-5 better, so the J call may be wrong. Germline-derived CDR1 and CDR2 are LNHNV and YYDKDF (reference sequence). The CDR3 loop spans 17 amino acids. CDR3 amino acids: CATSVRGQTRAPETQYF. The CDR3 coding sequence is TGTGCCACCAGCGTCCGGGGACAGACCAGAGCGCCCGAGACCCAGTACTTC.

The chain combines TRBV9 with TRBJ1-2; TRBD1 agrees at 9 bases. The germline gives CDR1 SGDLS, CDR2 YYNGEE. The CDR3 spans 14 residues. The J segment lost 7 bases and the V segment lost 0 bases, leaving 4 bases of the junction unmatched. Here the CDR3 reads CASSVDRGQFGYTF. DNA for the CDR3: TGTGCCAGCAGCGTAGACAGGGGGCAGTTTGGCTACACCTTC.

The table lists this clonotype with a few counts. The chain is built from TRBV5-5 and TRBJ2-7, with 8 bases that match TRBD1. Germline V lookup: CDR1 SGHKS, CDR2 YYEKEE (reference sequence). Trimming cost V 2 bases and J 3 bases; bases outside gene matches: 4. CDR3 length: 14 amino acids. CDR3 sequence: CASSFITGGYEQYF. The CDR3 DNA follows: TGTGCCAGCAGCTTCATTACAGGGGGCTACGAGCAGTACTTC.

There are a few counts of this clonotype. This rearrangement joins TRBV20-1 to TRBJ1-6, with D unresolved. V lost 2 bases and J 5 bases, leaving 4 bases between the germline ends. The CDR3 runs to 12 residues. Germline V lookup: CDR1 DFQATT, CDR2 SNEGSKA (reference sequence). The CDR3 DNA reads as TGCAGTGCTAGAAGGGATAATTCACCCCTCCACTTT. It is translated as CSARRDNSPLHF.

This clonotype was found many times. The chain couples TRBV10-3 to TRBJ2-7; 8 bases are shared with TRBD2. The V gene's germline CDR1 is ENHRY and CDR2 SYGVKD. The CDR3 is made up of 16 amino acids. The V gene end was trimmed by 3 bases and the J gene end by 0 bases; junction bases not matched to a gene: 7. As DNA, the CDR3 is TGTGCCATCAGTGATTACACCGGGACTAGCTCCTACGAGCAGTACTTC. Protein product: CAISDYTGTSSYEQYF.

This clonotype was counted a few times. The chain combines TRBV27 with TRBJ2-3; no firm D call. The V gene's germline CDR1 is MNHEY and CDR2 SMNVEV (reference sequence). V shed 1 base and J shed 1 base, with 9 bases lying between them. The CDR3 contains 15 residues. For the CDR3, the DNA is TGTGCCAGCAGTTTATATTATAGGCGCACAGATACGCAGTATTTT. Translated, it gives CASSLYYRRTDTQYF.

The chain links TRBV10-3 to TRBJ2-5, with 10 bases matching TRBD2. Germline CDR1 reads ENHRY; CDR2 reads SYGVKD. V was clipped by 7 bases and J by 2 bases; unmatched bases: 7. The CDR3 is 15 residues long. CDR3 amino acids: CAINGVAGGQETQYF. The CDR3 nucleotides are TGTGCCATCAACGGAGTAGCGGGAGGTCAAGAGACCCAGTACTTC.

This clonotype has only a few counts. The gene calls are TRBV20-1 and TRBJ2-5; TRBD2 agrees at 10 bases. The J call may be incorrect, as the DNA end agrees better with TRBJ2-7. Germline V gene data show CDR1 as DFQATT and CDR2 as SNEGSKA (reference sequence). CDR3 size: 13 residues. CDR3 sequence reads: CSADPGLAFEQYF. The CDR3 nucleotides are TGCAGTGCTGATCCGGGACTAGCGTTCGAGCAGTACTTC.

The chain combines TRBV27 with TRBJ1-1; a weak D match, TRBD1 (5 bases). The germline V gene encodes CDR1 MNHEY and CDR2 SMNVEV (reference sequence). The V end was cut by 0 bases, the J end by 10 bases, with 9 bases between. The CDR3 contains 12 residues. The CDR3 DNA is TGTGCCAGCAGTTTATCGCGAGGGGTAGCTTTCTTT. It is translated as CASSLSRGVAFF.

The rearrangement joins TRBV27 to TRBJ2-1; 7 bases agree with TRBD2. CDR1 MNHEY and CDR2 SMNVEV come from the germline V gene (reference sequence). This CDR3 spans 17 amino acids. V trimming: 3 bases; J trimming: 1 base; junction bases outside the gene matches: 9. Here the CDR3 DNA reads TGTGCCAGCAGTTTTCATGGTGGCGGGAGTTCCTACAATGAGCAGTTCTTC. Its protein product is CASSFHGGGSSYNEQFF.

The gene calls are TRBV29-1 and TRBJ2-7; 7 nucleotides match TRBD1. The V gene's germline CDR1 is SQVTM and CDR2 ANQGSEA. After removal of 6 bases from V and 7 bases from J, the junction contained 12 bases not matched to a gene. CDR3 size: 13 residues. The CDR3: CSVSTRTGLEQYF. CDR3 sequence (DNA): TGCAGCGTATCTACTAGGACAGGACTGGAGCAGTACTTC.

Only a few counts were recorded for this clonotype. The chain is built from TRBV27 and TRBJ1-2; 7 bases agree with TRBD1. With 6 bases clipped from V and 7 bases from J, the junction kept 11 bases outside the gene matches. CDR3 size: 14 residues. From germline, CDR1 is MNHEY and CDR2 SMNVEV (reference sequence). The CDR3 bases are TGTGCCAGCAGCGCGTTAAGGGGGCCTTCTGGCTACACCTTC. Protein product: CASSALRGPSGYTF.

This chain connects TRBV15 to TRBJ2-5; the match to TRBD2 covers 12 bases. V was pared by 8 bases and J by 1 base, with 5 bases of the junction left unmatched. Germline V gene lookup returns CDR1 LNHNV and CDR2 YYDKDF (reference sequence). CDR3 length: 15 residues. The CDR3 nucleotides read TGTGCCACCCACTCGACTAGCGGGAGCCAAGAGACCCAGTACTTC. It translates to CATHSTSGSQETQYF.

The chain has TRBV6-5 and TRBJ2-5; no reliable D call. This CDR3 has 14 amino acids. Germline loops: CDR1 MNHEY, CDR2 SVGAGI. Between the trimmed V and J ends, which lost 0 bases and 0 bases, there was a span of 5 bases. The DNA of the CDR3 is TGTGCCAGCAGTTACTCTCGCCACCAAGAGACCCAGTACTTC. Translating gives CASSYSRHQETQYF.

The table lists this clonotype with many counts. The chain is built from TRBV20-1 and TRBJ2-3; 8 bases are shared with TRBD1. V gave up 4 bases and J gave up 2 bases; unmatched junction bases: 11. The CDR3 is 16 amino acids. In germline, CDR1 is DFQATT, CDR2 SNEGSKA (reference sequence). CDR3 protein: CSANPYGQGNTDTQYF. The CDR3 DNA is TGCAGTGCTAACCCGTACGGACAGGGAAACACAGATACGCAGTATTTT.